The 13 T cell receptor beta chains presented below share a single source sample, sequenced in a study of blood T cell repertoires in COVID-19. Here immunoSEQ multiplex PCR was the method, and the copy in TCRdb shows in-frame clones only, minus some. This table has approximately 390,000 clones, 85% to 90% appearing once. Sequencing used PBMCs or T cells enriched from blood (not recorded which). The receptors come from a woman aged 45-60 years who had recovered from COVID-19.

This clone came up once. This rearrangement joins TRBV5-1 to TRBJ1-6; weak D call: TRBD1 (5 bases). Germline CDR1 is SGHRS and CDR2 is YFSETQ. Trimming removed 0 bases at V and 9 bases at J, with 13 bases between. This CDR3 has 15 residues. CDR3 sequence: CASSLEGIGSSPLHF. The CDR3 DNA follows: TGCGCCAGCAGCTTGGAGGGGATAGGAAGTTCACCCCTCCACTTT.

The gene calls are TRBV27 and TRBJ1-2; TRBD1 matches 7 bases. The V and J ends lost 5 bases and 4 bases, in that order; junction bases with no gene match: 10. The germline CDR1 and CDR2 sequences are MNHEY and SMNVEV (reference sequence). This CDR3 is 15 amino acids long. CDR3 bases: TGTGCCAGCAGTCCGGGGACAGCCTTTACCTATGGCTACACCTTC. Its protein is CASSPGTAFTYGYTF.

This clone was seen only once. The chain is built from TRBV4-2 and TRBJ1-4; a weak D match, TRBD1 (6 bases). Germline assignment: CDR1 LGHNA and CDR2 YNFKEQ. The CDR3 consists of 16 residues. Trimming left V 3 bases short and J 0 bases short, with 11 bases between. The CDR3 DNA is TGTGCCAGCAGCCAGGACAGACGAGCAACTAATGAAAAACTGTTTTTT. It specifies CASSQDRRATNEKLFF.

The chain links TRBV7-9 to TRBJ2-2; D is perhaps TRBD1 (6 bases). The V gene lost 5 bases and the J gene lost 13 bases, with 17 bases spanning the gap. Germline loops: CDR1 SEHNR, CDR2 FQNEAQ (reference sequence). CDR3 length: 13 residues. In DNA form, the CDR3 reads TGTGCCAGCAGCACTACAGGGAGAGATGTGCTGTTTTTT. Encoded protein: CASSTTGRDVLFF.

The CDR3 is CASRGQVIAEAFF. In DNA, the CDR3 is TGTGCCAGTAGGGGACAGGTCATCGCTGAAGCTTTCTTT. The genes are TRBV6-5 and TRBJ1-1; 8 nucleotides line up with TRBD1. The germline V gene has CDR1 MNHEY and CDR2 SVGAGI. This CDR3 has 13 amino acids. The ends lost 9 bases at V and 6 bases at J; junction bases unmatched: 9.

In its sample, this clone was seen once. This rearrangement joins TRBV19 to TRBJ1-2; no reliable D call. Per germline, CDR1 LNHDA and CDR2 SQIVND (reference sequence). The CDR3 contains 14 residues. Deletions cut 8 bases from V and 2 bases from J, with 15 bases between. CDR3 protein: CASLALGGNYGYTF. The CDR3 DNA sequence: TGTGCCAGTTTAGCCCTAGGTGGGAACTATGGCTACACCTTC.

The chain is built from TRBV27 and TRBJ1-2; 8 nucleotides align to TRBD1. J lost 2 bases, V lost 4 bases, and 3 bases had no gene match. Per the germline V gene, CDR1 is MNHEY and CDR2 is SMNVEV (reference sequence). The CDR3 consists of 14 residues. CDR3 DNA: TGTGCCAGCAGTTCCCGGACAGGGAACTATGGCTACACCTTC. Its translation is CASSSRTGNYGYTF.

This clone has just one count. The rearrangement uses TRBV7-2 and TRBJ1-1; D uncertain. Trimming took 1 base from V and 3 from J, leaving 6 bases between them. Germline CDR1 SGHTA, CDR2 FQGNSA. The CDR3 is made up of 13 amino acids. Here the CDR3 DNA reads TGTGCCAGCAGCTTAGGGACTTACACTGAAGCTTTCTTT. It yields the protein CASSLGTYTEAFF.

The chain carries TRBV11-2 and TRBJ1-2; 9 positions agree with TRBD1. J lost 8 bases, V lost 5 bases, and 9 bases had no gene match. Germline V gene sequence: CDR1 SGHAT, CDR2 FQNNGV. The CDR3 covers 14 residues. The chain's CDR3 is CASSLGTGLDGYTF. In DNA form, the CDR3 reads TGTGCCAGCAGCCTAGGGACAGGGCTCGACGGCTACACCTTC.

The chain recombines TRBV2 with TRBJ1-6; D is undetermined. The CDR3 consists of 14 residues. The V end was cut by 5 bases, the J end by 5 bases, with 10 bases between. The V gene's germline CDR1 is SNHLY and CDR2 FYNNEI. CDR3 in amino acids: CASSTSGDNSPLHF. The CDR3 coding sequence is TGTGCCAGCAGTACTTCAGGCGATAATTCACCCCTCCACTTT.

The chain uses TRBV4-1 and TRBJ1-3, with a tentative D call TRBD1 (6 bases). CDR3 length: 16 residues. Germline assignment: CDR1 MGHRA and CDR2 YSYEKL. Trimming removed 2 bases at V and 3 bases at J, with 14 bases between. CDR3 region: CASSQYLSGDGNTIYF. DNA of the CDR3: TGCGCCAGCAGCCAATACCTCTCAGGGGATGGAAACACCATATATTTT.

This rearrangement joins TRBV7-9 to TRBJ2-1; 8 bases match TRBD1. This CDR3 region has 15 residues. Germline V gene lookup returns CDR1 SEHNR and CDR2 FQNEAQ (reference sequence). The ends lost 5 bases at V and 7 bases at J; junction bases unmatched: 10. In nucleotides, the CDR3 is TGTGCCAGCAGCCCAGGCGGACAGGGTATGAATGAGCAGTTCTTC. It encodes CASSPGGQGMNEQFF.

The CDR3 loop reads CASSLGSGGFQETQYF. DNA of the CDR3: TGTGCCAGCAGCTTAGGCAGCGGGGGATTCCAAGAGACCCAGTACTTC. This chain joins TRBV7-9 and TRBJ2-5, with TRBD2 matching 8 bases. The J segment lost 1 base and the V segment lost 1 base, leaving 5 bases of the junction unmatched. The CDR3 consists of 16 residues. Germline loops: CDR1 SEHNR, CDR2 FQNEAQ (reference sequence).